The 21 T cell receptor beta chains presented below share a single source sample, sequenced in a study of cytomegalovirus exposure and HLA in healthy donors. PCR primers comprised 60 Vbeta and 13 Jbeta primers. The repertoire was sequenced with immunoSEQ multiplex PCR; TCRdb's copy has only in-frame clones and lacks some. In the table there are 85,000 to 90,000 clones, 85% of which are singletons. What was sequenced was PBMCs. These receptors came from a man between 40 and 49 years old in good health and CMV-seropositive.

V is TRBV19 and J is TRBJ2-5; tentatively, D is TRBD1 (6 bases). Trimming stripped 4 bases from V and 4 bases from J, with 16 bases between. CDR1 is LNHDA and CDR2 is SQIVND in the germline V gene (reference sequence). The CDR3 contains 15 residues. For the CDR3, the DNA is TGTGCCAGTAGTACTTTCCCAGGGGTCGGAGAGACCCAGTACTTC. Amino acid sequence: CASSTFPGVGETQYF.

This clone was counted only a few times. The chain has TRBV9 and TRBJ2-3; D may be TRBD2 (6 bases). V lost 4 bases to trimming and J lost 0 bases, with 12 bases between them. The germline CDR1 and CDR2 sequences are SGDLS and YYNGEE. This CDR3 has 15 residues. CDR3 DNA: TGTGCCAGCAGCCCTGCGGGACGTAGCACAGATACGCAGTATTTT. Its translation is CASSPAGRSTDTQYF.

This chain joins TRBV18 and TRBJ2-7, with 7 nucleotides matching TRBD1. Germline V CDR1 and CDR2: KGHSH, LQKENI. After removal of 3 bases from V and 2 bases from J, the junction contained 4 bases not matched to a gene. The CDR3 contains 14 residues. The DNA of the CDR3 is TGTGCCAGCTCACCGGGACAGTACGCCTACGAGCAGTACTTC. Its translation is CASSPGQYAYEQYF.

The chain combines TRBV4-2 with TRBJ2-1, with 9 bases fitting TRBD2. Trimming removed 3 bases from V and 0 bases from J; junction bases left unmatched: 3. Germline-derived CDR1 and CDR2 are LGHNA and YNFKEQ. The length of the CDR3 is 16 residues. CDR3 bases: TGTGCCAGCAGCCACGATAGCGGGAGCTCCTACAATGAGCAGTTCTTC. Translating gives CASSHDSGSSYNEQFF.

This rearrangement joins TRBV30 to TRBJ1-1; D is uncertain. V lost 0 bases to trimming and J lost 0 bases, with 5 bases between them. Germline CDR1 is GTSNPN and CDR2 is SVGIG (reference sequence). The CDR3 length is 13 residues. CDR3 nucleotide sequence: TGTGCCTGGAGTGTTTCCATGAACACTGAAGCTTTCTTT. Its protein is CAWSVSMNTEAFF.

This sequence joins TRBV5-1 and TRBJ1-2; 7 positions match TRBD1. This CDR3 comprises 14 residues. Trimming took 0 bases from V and 9 from J; bases not matched to a gene: 8. CDR1 and CDR2 from the germline V gene are SGHRS and YFSETQ. The CDR3: CASSLAPGGRSYTF. For the CDR3, the DNA is TGCGCCAGCAGCTTGGCCCCAGGGGGAAGAAGCTACACCTTC. Combining the CDR3 with reference TRBV5-1 and TRBJ1-2 gives the whole variable domain KAGVTQTPRYLIKTRGQQVTLSCSPISGHRSVSWYQQTPGQGLQFLFEYFSETQRNKGNFPGRFSGRQFSNSRSEMNVSTLELGDSALYLCASSLAPGGRSYTFGSGTRLTVV.

The CDR3 sequence: CASSKPGNYEQYF. CDR3 DNA: TGTGCCAGCAGCAAACCGGGAAATTACGAGCAGTACTTC. The chain couples TRBV21-1 to TRBJ2-7; the table's D call of TRBD2 was not tested on the DNA. TRBV21-1 is described as a pseudogene. This CDR3 region has 13 residues.

The chain links TRBV6-5 to TRBJ2-5, with D tentatively TRBD2 (6 bases). This CDR3 is 14 amino acids long. Trimming stripped 4 bases from V and 0 bases from J, with 9 bases between. CDR1 and CDR2 from the germline V gene are MNHEY and SVGAGI. The CDR3 protein is CASSWGLNQETQYF. CDR3 in DNA: TGTGCCAGCAGTTGGGGACTCAACCAAGAGACCCAGTACTTC.

This clone was recorded once. The chain joins TRBV27 to TRBJ2-7; possibly TRBD2 for D (7 bases). The CDR3 runs 14 residues. The germline V and J ends were trimmed by 11 bases and 0 bases, with 17 bases remaining between them. The germline CDR1 and CDR2 sequences are MNHEY and SMNVEV (reference sequence). This CDR3 is CAAGARGSSYEQYF. CDR3 nucleotide sequence: TGTGCCGCAGGGGCGCGCGGGAGCTCCTACGAGCAGTACTTC.

The chain recombines TRBV19 with TRBJ2-2, with 9 positions matching TRBD2. J lost 3 bases, V lost 9 bases, and 5 bases had no gene match. The CDR3 is 14 residues long. Looked up from germline, CDR1 is LNHDA and CDR2 is SQIVND (reference sequence). CDR3 sequence reads: CASIAGVYTGELFF. The DNA for the CDR3 is TGTGCCAGCATAGCGGGAGTGTACACCGGGGAGCTGTTTTTT.

The table lists this clone with a few counts. The rearrangement links TRBV29-1 to TRBJ2-3; 11 bases are shared with TRBD2. From germline, CDR1 is SQVTM and CDR2 ANQGSEA. Unmatched junction bases numbered 12, after V lost 8 bases and J lost 2 bases. The CDR3 sequence is 16 residues long. The CDR3, as DNA: TGCAGCCCGACCCCCCTAGCGGGAGGCCACACAGATACGCAGTATTTT. Translating gives CSPTPLAGGHTDTQYF.

This chain joins TRBV5-4 and TRBJ2-1; 10 bases fit TRBD2. V lost 4 bases, J lost 2 bases, and 6 bases stayed unmatched. Germline CDR1 and CDR2: SGHNT and YYREEE (reference sequence). The CDR3 has 16 amino acids. The CDR3: CASSPASGGTYNEQFF. CDR3 nucleotides: TGTGCCAGCAGCCCAGCTAGCGGGGGAACCTACAATGAGCAGTTCTTC.

The V call is TRBV7-3, the J call TRBJ2-3; D may be TRBD2 (7 bases). The CDR3 totals 15 residues. V was pared by 5 bases and J by 2 bases, with 14 bases between. Germline CDR1 and CDR2: SGHTA and FQGTGA. The CDR3 loop reads CASSHRGGSTDTQYF. Written as DNA, the CDR3 is TGTGCCAGCAGCCATAGGGGGGGGTCCACAGATACGCAGTATTTT.

Comment on this clone: This same CDR3 is encoded by further DNA sequences in the sample. V gene TRBV15 combines with J gene TRBJ2-7; a weak D match, TRBD2 (5 bases). V was cut by 0 bases and J by 3 bases, with 6 bases left in between. Germline CDR1 and CDR2: LNHNV and YYDKDF (reference sequence). The CDR3 extends over 13 amino acids. CDR3 DNA: TGTGCCACCAGCAGAGATCGGGGCTACGAGCAGTACTTC. It encodes CATSRDRGYEQYF.

This clone has only one observation. The genes are TRBV5-1 and TRBJ2-3; TRBD1 agrees at 7 bases. With 5 bases clipped from V and 3 bases from J, the junction kept 9 bases outside the gene matches. The CDR3 length is 15 residues. Germline CDR1 and CDR2: SGHRS and YFSETQ. CDR3 bases: TGCGCCAGCAGACCCTCGGGGACAGCAACAGATACGCAGTATTTT. It encodes CASRPSGTATDTQYF.

This chain uses TRBV7-2 with TRBJ2-7; D is unresolved. Germline CDR1 SGHTA, CDR2 FQGNSA. The CDR3 extends over 12 amino acids. V was pared by 5 bases and J by 0 bases, with 5 bases between. CDR3 in amino acids: CASSRSSYEQYF. In DNA, the CDR3 is TGTGCCAGCAGCCGTAGCTCCTACGAGCAGTACTTC.

The CDR3 reads CASSATPGQGARGYTF. Here the CDR3 DNA reads TGTGCCAGCAGCGCAACTCCGGGACAGGGGGCCCGTGGCTACACCTTC. The rearrangement links TRBV9 to TRBJ1-2, with 12 nucleotides matching TRBD1. The CDR3 covers 16 residues. Germline CDR1 SGDLS, CDR2 YYNGEE. J gave up 7 bases and V 3 bases, and 10 bases lay outside the gene matches.

Regarding this clone: Other DNA variants within this sample encode the same CDR3. The chain combines TRBV7-3 with TRBJ2-7, with 10 positions matching TRBD2. Germline lookup yields CDR1 SGHTA and CDR2 FQGTGA. The CDR3 loop spans 15 amino acids. The ends lost 3 bases at V and 3 bases at J; junction bases unmatched: 5. The CDR3 loop is CASSFASGSVYEQYF. The DNA for the CDR3 is TGTGCCAGCAGCTTCGCTAGCGGGAGTGTCTACGAGCAGTACTTC.

The chain recombines TRBV7-9 with TRBJ1-2; perhaps TRBD1 as D (6 bases). The CDR3 covers 14 residues. Trimming removed 5 bases at V and 3 bases at J, with 13 bases between. The germline V gene encodes CDR1 SEHNR and CDR2 FQNEAQ (reference sequence). The chain's CDR3 is CASSNGGGHYGYTF. The CDR3 nucleotides are TGTGCCAGCAGCAACGGGGGGGGCCACTATGGCTACACCTTC.

V gene TRBV12-5 combines with J gene TRBJ1-5, with TRBD1 matching 10 bases. CDR3 length: 15 amino acids. Per the germline V gene, CDR1 is LGHNT and CDR2 is FRNRAP. V gave up 2 bases and J gave up 6 bases; unmatched junction bases: 4. CDR3 bases: TGTGCTAGTGGTTTGTTCGGGACAGGGGTTCAGCCCCAGCATTTT. Amino acid sequence: CASGLFGTGVQPQHF.

The chain uses TRBV6-1 and TRBJ2-7, with D perhaps TRBD1 (6 bases). Germline CDR1 reads MNHNS; CDR2 reads SASEGT. The CDR3 has 13 amino acids. Trimming took off 6 bases at V and 3 bases at J, with 12 bases between the two ends. The CDR3 is CASSLTGNYEQYF. CDR3 DNA: TGTGCCAGCAGCCTCACAGGGAACTACGAGCAGTACTTC.